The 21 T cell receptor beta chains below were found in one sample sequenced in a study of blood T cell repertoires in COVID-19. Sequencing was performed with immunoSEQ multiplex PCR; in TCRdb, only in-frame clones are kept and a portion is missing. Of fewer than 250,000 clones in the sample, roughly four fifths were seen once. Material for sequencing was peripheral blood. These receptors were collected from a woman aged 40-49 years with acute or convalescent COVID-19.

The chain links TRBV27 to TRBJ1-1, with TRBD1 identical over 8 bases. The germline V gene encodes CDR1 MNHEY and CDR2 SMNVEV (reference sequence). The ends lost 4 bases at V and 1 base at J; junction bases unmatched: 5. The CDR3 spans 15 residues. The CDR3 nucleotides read TGTGCCAGCAGTTCCCAGGGACAGGCGAACACTGAAGCTTTCTTT. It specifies CASSSQGQANTEAFF.

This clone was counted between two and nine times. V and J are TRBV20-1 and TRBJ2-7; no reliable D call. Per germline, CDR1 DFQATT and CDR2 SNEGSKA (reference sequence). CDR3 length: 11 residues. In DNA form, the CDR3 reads TGCAGCCTACTTCGGGTTGACGAGCAGTACTTC. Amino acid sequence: CSLLRVDEQYF.

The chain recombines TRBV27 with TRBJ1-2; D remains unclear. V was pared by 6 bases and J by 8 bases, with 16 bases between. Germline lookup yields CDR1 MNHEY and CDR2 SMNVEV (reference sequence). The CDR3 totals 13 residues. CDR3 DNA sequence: TGTGCCAGCAGCCACGGAGGGTGGAAGGGCTACACCTTC. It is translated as CASSHGGWKGYTF.

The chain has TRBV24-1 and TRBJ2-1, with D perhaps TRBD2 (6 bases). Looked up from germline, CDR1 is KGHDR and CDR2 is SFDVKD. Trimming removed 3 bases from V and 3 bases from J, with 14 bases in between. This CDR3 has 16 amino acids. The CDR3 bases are TGTGCCACCAGTGATAACCGAGTGGGGGGCTACAATGAGCAGTTCTTC. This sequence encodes CATSDNRVGGYNEQFF.

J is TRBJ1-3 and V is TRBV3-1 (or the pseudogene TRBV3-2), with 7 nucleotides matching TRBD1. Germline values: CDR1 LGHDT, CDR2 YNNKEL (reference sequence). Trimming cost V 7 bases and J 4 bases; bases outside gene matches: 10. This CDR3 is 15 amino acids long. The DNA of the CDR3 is TGTGCCAGCACCCCCATGACAGGGTTCGGAAACACCATATATTTT. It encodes CASTPMTGFGNTIYF.

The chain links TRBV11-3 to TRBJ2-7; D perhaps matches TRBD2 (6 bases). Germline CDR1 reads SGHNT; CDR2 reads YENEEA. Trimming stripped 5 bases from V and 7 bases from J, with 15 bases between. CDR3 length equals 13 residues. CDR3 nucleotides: TGTGCCAGCAGCCCGGAGGGGTCCCAAGAGCAGTACTTC. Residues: CASSPEGSQEQYF.

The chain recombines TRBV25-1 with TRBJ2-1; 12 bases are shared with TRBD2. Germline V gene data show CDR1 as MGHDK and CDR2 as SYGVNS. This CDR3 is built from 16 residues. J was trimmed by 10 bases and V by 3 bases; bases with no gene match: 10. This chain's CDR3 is CASSDSRLAGVREQFF. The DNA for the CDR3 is TGTGCCAGCAGTGATTCCAGACTAGCGGGAGTGCGGGAGCAGTTCTTC.

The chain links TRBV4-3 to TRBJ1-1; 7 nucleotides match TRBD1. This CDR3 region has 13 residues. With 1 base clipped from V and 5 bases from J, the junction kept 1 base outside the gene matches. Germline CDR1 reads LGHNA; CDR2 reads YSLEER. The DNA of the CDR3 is TGCGCCAGCAGCCAAGGACAGGGAACTGAAGCTTTCTTT. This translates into CASSQGQGTEAFF.

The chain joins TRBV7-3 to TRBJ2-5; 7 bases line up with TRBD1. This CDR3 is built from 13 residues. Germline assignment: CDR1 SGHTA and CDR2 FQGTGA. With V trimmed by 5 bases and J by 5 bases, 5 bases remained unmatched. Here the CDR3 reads CASSADRLETQYF. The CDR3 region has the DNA TGTGCCAGCAGCGCGGACAGGTTGGAGACCCAGTACTTC. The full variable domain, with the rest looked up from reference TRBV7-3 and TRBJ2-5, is GAGVSQTPSNKVTEKGKYVELRCDPISGHTALYWYRQSLGQGPEFLIYFQGTGAADDSGLPNDRFFAVRPEGSVSTLKIQRTERGDSAVYLCASSADRLETQYFGPGTRLLVL.

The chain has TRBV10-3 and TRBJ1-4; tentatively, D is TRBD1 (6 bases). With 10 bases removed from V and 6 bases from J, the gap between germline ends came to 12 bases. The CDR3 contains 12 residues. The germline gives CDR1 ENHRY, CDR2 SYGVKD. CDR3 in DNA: TGTGCCACCCAGGGGATGGATGAAAAACTGTTTTTT. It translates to CATQGMDEKLFF.

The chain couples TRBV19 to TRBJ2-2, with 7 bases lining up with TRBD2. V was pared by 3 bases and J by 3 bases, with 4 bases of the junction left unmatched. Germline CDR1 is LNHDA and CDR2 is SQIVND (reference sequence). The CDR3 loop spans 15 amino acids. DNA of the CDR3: TGTGCCAGTAGTATTGGGGGGGGACACACCGGGGAGCTGTTTTTT. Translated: CASSIGGGHTGELFF.

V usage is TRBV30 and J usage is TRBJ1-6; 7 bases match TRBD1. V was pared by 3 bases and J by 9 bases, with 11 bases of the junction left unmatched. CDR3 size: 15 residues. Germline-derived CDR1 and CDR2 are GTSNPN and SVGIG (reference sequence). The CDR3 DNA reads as TGTGCCTGGAGCATCCCGACAGGGACGGGTTCACCCCTCCACTTT. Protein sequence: CAWSIPTGTGSPLHF.

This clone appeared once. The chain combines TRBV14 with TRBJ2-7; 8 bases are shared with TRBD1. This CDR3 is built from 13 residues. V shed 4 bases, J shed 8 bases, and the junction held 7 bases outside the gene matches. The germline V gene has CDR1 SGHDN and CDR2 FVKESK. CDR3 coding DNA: TGTGCCAGCAGCCCAGGACAGGGAATGAAGCAGTACTTC. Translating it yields CASSPGQGMKQYF.

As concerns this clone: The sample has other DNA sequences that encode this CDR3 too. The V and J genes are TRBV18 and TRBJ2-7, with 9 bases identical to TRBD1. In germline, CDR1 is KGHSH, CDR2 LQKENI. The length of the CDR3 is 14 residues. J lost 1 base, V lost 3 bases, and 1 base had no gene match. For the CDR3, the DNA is TGTGCCAGCTCACCGGGGACAGGGTCCTACGAGCAGTACTTC. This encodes CASSPGTGSYEQYF.

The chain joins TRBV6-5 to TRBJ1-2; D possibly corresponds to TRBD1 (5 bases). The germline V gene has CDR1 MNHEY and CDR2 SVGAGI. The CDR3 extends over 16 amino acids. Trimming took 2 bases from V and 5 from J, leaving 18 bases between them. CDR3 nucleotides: TGTGCCAGCAGTTACGTGACCGTGGGGCAGGGATATGGCTACACCTTC. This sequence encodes CASSYVTVGQGYGYTF.

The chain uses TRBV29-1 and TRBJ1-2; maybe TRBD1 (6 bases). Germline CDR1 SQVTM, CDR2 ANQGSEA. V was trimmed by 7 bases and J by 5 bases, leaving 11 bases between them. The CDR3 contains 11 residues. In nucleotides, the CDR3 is TGCAGCGGGGGGCAGGAATATGGCTACACCTTC. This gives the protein CSGGQEYGYTF.

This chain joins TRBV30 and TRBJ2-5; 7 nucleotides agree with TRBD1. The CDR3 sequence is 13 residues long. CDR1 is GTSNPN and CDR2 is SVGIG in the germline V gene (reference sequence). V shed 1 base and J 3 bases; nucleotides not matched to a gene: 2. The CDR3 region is CAWSGTGEETQYF. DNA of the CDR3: TGTGCCTGGAGTGGGACAGGCGAAGAGACCCAGTACTTC.

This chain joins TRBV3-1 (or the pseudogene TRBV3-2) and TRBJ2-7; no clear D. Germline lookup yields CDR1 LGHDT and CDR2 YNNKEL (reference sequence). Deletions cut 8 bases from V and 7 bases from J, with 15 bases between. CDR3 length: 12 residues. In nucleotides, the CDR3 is TGTGCCAGCGACTTTTCTGTATGGGAGCAGTACTTC. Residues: CASDFSVWEQYF.

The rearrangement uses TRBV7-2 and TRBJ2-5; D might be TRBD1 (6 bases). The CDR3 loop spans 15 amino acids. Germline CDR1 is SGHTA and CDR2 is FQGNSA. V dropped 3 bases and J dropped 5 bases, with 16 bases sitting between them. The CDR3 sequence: CASSFGAGQGETQYF. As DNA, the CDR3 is TGTGCCAGCAGCTTTGGGGCGGGTCAGGGGGAGACCCAGTACTTC. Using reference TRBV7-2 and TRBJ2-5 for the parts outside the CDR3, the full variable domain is GAGVSQSPSNKVTEKGKDVELRCDPISGHTALYWYRQSLGQGLEFLIYFQGNSAPDKSGLPSDRFSAERTGGSVSTLTIQRTQQEDSAVYLCASSFGAGQGETQYFGPGTRLLVL.

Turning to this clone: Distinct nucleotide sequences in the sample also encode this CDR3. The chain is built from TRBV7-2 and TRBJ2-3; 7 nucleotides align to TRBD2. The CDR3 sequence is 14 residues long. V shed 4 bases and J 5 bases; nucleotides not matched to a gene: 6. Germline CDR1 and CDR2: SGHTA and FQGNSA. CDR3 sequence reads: CASSSSPGGDTQYF. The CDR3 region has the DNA TGTGCCAGCAGCTCTTCCCCGGGGGGAGATACGCAGTATTTT.

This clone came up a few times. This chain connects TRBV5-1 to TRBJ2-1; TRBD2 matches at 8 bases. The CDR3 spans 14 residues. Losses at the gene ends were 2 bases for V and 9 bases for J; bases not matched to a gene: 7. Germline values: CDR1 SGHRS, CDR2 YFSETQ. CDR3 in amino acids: CASSLLADLSEQFF. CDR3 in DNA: TGCGCCAGCAGCTTACTAGCGGACCTGAGTGAGCAGTTCTTC.